This T cell receptor (beta chain) was observed in a study of B cell selection in AIRE deficiency. The CDR3 spans 13 residues. Trimming left V 0 bases short and J 6 bases short, with 10 bases between. Germline CDR1 is SGHRS and CDR2 is YFSETQ. Some clones are missing from TCRdb's copy, which holds only in-frame ones; the method was immunoSEQ multiplex PCR. The profile shows roughly 23,000 clones, approximately 96% of them singletons. The sorted conventional CD4 T cells were gated as CD4+CD127+. Healthy unrelated donors supplied the control samples. The clonotype comes from a human donor in good health. The chain couples TRBV5-1 to TRBJ2-7; the D gene could be TRBD1 or TRBD2 (5 bases each). Material: CD4+CD127+ conventional T cells sorted from PBMCs. CDR3 amino acids: CASSLERGAEQYF. CDR3 coding DNA: TGCGCCAGCAGCTTGGAGCGAGGGGCCGAGCAGTACTTC.